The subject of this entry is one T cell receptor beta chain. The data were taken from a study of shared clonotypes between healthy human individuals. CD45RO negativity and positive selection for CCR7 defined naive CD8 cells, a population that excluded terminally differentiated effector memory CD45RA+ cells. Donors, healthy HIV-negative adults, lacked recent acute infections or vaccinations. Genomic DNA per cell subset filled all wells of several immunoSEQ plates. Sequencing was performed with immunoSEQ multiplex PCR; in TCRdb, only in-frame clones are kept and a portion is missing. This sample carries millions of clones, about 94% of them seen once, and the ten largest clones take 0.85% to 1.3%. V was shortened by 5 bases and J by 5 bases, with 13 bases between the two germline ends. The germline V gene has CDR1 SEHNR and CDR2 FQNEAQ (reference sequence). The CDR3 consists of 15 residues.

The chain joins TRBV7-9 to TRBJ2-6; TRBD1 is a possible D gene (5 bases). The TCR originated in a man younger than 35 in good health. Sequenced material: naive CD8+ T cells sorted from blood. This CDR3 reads CASSGDSSRANVLTF. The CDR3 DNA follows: TGTGCCAGCAGCGGCGACAGTTCGAGGGCCAACGTCCTGACTTTC.